This T cell receptor (beta chain) appears in the sequencing data of a study of control samples from healthy donors and cancer patients. V was clipped by 0 bases and J by 5 bases, with 17 bases between them. The CDR3 extends over 17 amino acids. Germline V gene data show CDR1 as LGHDT and CDR2 as YNNKEL (reference sequence). Data came from immunoSEQ multiplex PCR; TCRdb stores just in-frame clones and leaves some out. The table has roughly 130,000 clones, about nine tenths seen once. This clone was picked up one time. Input material: blood. This rearrangement joins TRBV3-1 (or the pseudogene TRBV3-2) to TRBJ1-5; D ambiguous. The clonotype comes from a young man in good health. The CDR3 coding sequence is TGTGCCAGCAGCCAAGATTCAGGTCAGCGGCCATATCAGCCCCAGCATTTT. Protein product: CASSQDSGQRPYQPQHF.